This T cell receptor (beta chain) was documented in a study of T-cell reconstitution after alpha-beta-depleted transplantation in children. During its preparation, the TCRbeta library received unique molecular identifiers. TCRdb re-called the PCR reads through MiXCR, storing one row per CDR3 protein. The table has just over 950,000 distinct CDR3 sequences, roughly 31% seen once. The CDR3 covers 13 residues. The ends were cut back, 5 bases at V and 4 bases at J, with 9 bases in the middle. The sequencing used PBMCs, mostly from graft donor cells, collected 360 days after TCRalphabeta/CD19-depleted stem cell transplant. The chain couples TRBV12-3 or TRBV12-4 to TRBJ2-1, with D perhaps TRBD2 (5 bases). The TCR comes from a boy under two years old who had a stem cell transplant for SCID, so the T cells may come from the graft donor. The CDR3 reads CASSERGYNEQFF. The CDR3 bases are TGTGCCAGCAGTGAACGGGGATACAATGAGCAGTTCTTC.